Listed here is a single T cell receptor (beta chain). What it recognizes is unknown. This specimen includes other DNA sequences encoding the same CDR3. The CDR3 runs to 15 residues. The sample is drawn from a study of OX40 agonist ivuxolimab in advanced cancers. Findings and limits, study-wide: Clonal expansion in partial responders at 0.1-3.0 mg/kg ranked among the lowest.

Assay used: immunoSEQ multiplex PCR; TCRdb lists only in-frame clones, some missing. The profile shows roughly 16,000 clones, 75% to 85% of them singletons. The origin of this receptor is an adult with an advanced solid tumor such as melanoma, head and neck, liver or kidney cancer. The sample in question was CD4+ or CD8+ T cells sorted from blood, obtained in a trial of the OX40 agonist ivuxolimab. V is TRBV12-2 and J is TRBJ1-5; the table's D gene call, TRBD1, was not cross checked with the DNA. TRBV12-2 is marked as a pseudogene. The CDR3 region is CASRTQGYSNQPQHF. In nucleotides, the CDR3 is TGTGCAAGTCGTACGCAGGGATATAGCAATCAGCCCCAGCATTTT.